Shown below are 26 T cell receptor beta chains from a single sample sequenced in a study of lung T cells in sarcoidosis with Löfgren's syndrome. TCRdb reanalysed the reads using MiXCR and keeps one entry per CDR3 protein. The sample holds 15,000 to 20,000 distinct CDR3 sequences, about a fifth seen once. Material: CD4+ T cells from PBMCs. The receptors shown here come from a human donor with sarcoidosis (Löfgren's syndrome or another form), or a control subject (not recorded which).

This clonotype was recorded many times. The chain joins TRBV12-3 or TRBV12-4 to TRBJ1-1, with TRBD1 matching 9 bases. The length of the CDR3 is 14 residues. The V and J ends lost 6 bases and 2 bases, in that order; junction bases with no gene match: 4. The CDR3: CASSPTGGNTEAFF. CDR3 in DNA: TGTGCCAGCAGCCCTACAGGGGGCAACACTGAAGCTTTCTTT.

This clonotype was counted many times. The rearrangement joins TRBV5-1 to TRBJ2-7; D possibly corresponds to TRBD1 (6 bases). Germline V gene lookup returns CDR1 SGHRS and CDR2 YFSETQ. The CDR3 loop spans 14 amino acids. With 3 bases removed from V and 2 bases from J, the gap between germline ends came to 12 bases. The CDR3 DNA is TGCGCCAGCAGCTCCCTGGGGGCCACCTACGAGCAGTACTTC. It specifies CASSSLGATYEQYF.

With regard to this clonotype: A read error may account for a junction end that differs from germline. In DNA form, the CDR3 reads TGCAGTGCTATCAGAGACAGGAGGAACACTGAATCTTTCTTT. This encodes CSAIRDRRNTESFF. The chain uses TRBV20-1 and TRBJ1-1; perhaps TRBD1 as D (6 bases). The CDR3 sequence is 14 residues long. From germline, CDR1 is DFQATT and CDR2 SNEGSKA (reference sequence).

This clonotype appeared once. A much larger clone sits a single nucleotide away, making a read error possible. The chain carries TRBV19 and TRBJ2-1; the match to TRBD2 covers 7 bases. V shed 3 bases and J 3 bases; nucleotides not matched to a gene: 11. Germline CDR1 LNHDA, CDR2 SQIVND (reference sequence). CDR3 length: 17 residues. CDR3 in amino acids: CASSILAMGGNYNEQFF. The CDR3 region has the DNA TGTGCCAGTAGTATCCTCGCTATGGGGGGGAACTACAATGAGCAGTTCTTC.

The DNA of the CDR3 is TGTGCCAGCAGTGAACCGGGCGGGACCCAGTACTTC. The encoded protein is CASSEPGGTQYF. The gene calls are TRBV7-3 and TRBJ2-5; D is undetermined. CDR3 size: 12 residues. The V gene lost 6 bases and the J gene lost 7 bases, with 12 bases spanning the gap. From germline, CDR1 is SGHTA and CDR2 FQGTGA. Full variable domain (outside the CDR3, taken from reference TRBV7-3 and TRBJ2-5): GAGVSQTPSNKVTEKGKYVELRCDPISGHTALYWYRQSLGQGPEFLIYFQGTGAADDSGLPNDRFFAVRPEGSVSTLKIQRTERGDSAVYLCASSEPGGTQYFGPGTRLLVL.

Ten or more counts support this clonotype. A clone one base away is much larger, so this may be a read error. In this CDR3 the conserved last residue, phenylalanine or tryptophan, is missing, so a read error is likely. The rearrangement links TRBV6-6 to TRBJ2-7; D not certain. V was pared by 2 bases and J by 6 bases, with 8 bases between. Germline CDR1 is MNHNY and CDR2 is SVGAGI (reference sequence). The CDR3 totals 12 residues. The CDR3 loop reads CASSYGVGEQYL. DNA of the CDR3: TGTGCCAGCAGTTACGGGGTCGGCGAGCAGTACCTC.

This clonotype appeared many times. V gene TRBV20-1 combines with J gene TRBJ2-7; 9 bases line up with TRBD1. V shed 8 bases and J 6 bases; nucleotides not matched to a gene: 11. There are 13 residues in the CDR3. Per the germline V gene, CDR1 is DFQATT and CDR2 is SNEGSKA (reference sequence). Here the CDR3 reads CSTTGTGPSEQYF. The CDR3 nucleotides are TGCAGTACGACGGGGACAGGGCCCTCCGAGCAGTACTTC.

This clonotype has at least ten counts. The chain has TRBV3-1 and TRBJ2-7; TRBD2 matches at 10 bases. CDR1 and CDR2 (germline): LGHDT, YNNKEL (reference sequence). Losses at the gene ends were 8 bases for V and 7 bases for J; bases not matched to a gene: 8. There are 13 residues in the CDR3. CDR3 sequence: CASSASGSYEQYF. The CDR3 nucleotides read TGTGCCAGCTCGGCTAGCGGGAGTTATGAGCAGTACTTC.

Judged by abundance, this clonotype is medium-sized. The genes are TRBV20-1 and TRBJ2-1; 9 bases align to TRBD2. This CDR3 contains 14 residues. V lost 6 bases, J lost 0 bases, and 3 bases stayed unmatched. Per germline, CDR1 DFQATT and CDR2 SNEGSKA (reference sequence). The DNA for the CDR3 is TGCAGTGCGCGAGCGGGAGGCTCCTACAATGAGCAGTTCTTC. This translates into CSARAGGSYNEQFF.

In its sample, this clonotype was seen many times. CDR3: CSASPRGGDRTPYEQYF. CDR3 sequence (DNA): TGCAGTGCTTCCCCCAGGGGAGGGGACAGAACACCCTACGAGCAGTACTTC. The V call is TRBV20-1, the J call TRBJ2-7; tentatively, D is TRBD1 or TRBD2 (7 bases each). Trimming took off 5 bases at V and 2 bases at J, with 25 bases between the two ends. Germline V gene sequence: CDR1 DFQATT, CDR2 SNEGSKA (reference sequence). The CDR3 extends over 17 amino acids.

This clonotype was seen at least ten times. J is TRBJ1-1 and V is TRBV5-1, with D uncertain. Trimming cost V 0 bases and J 1 base, with 7 bases left between them. Germline V gives CDR1 SGHRS, CDR2 YFSETQ. The CDR3 spans 14 residues. The CDR3 nucleotides are TGCGCCAGCAGCTTGGACGGAGGGAACACTGAAGCTTTCTTT. It yields the protein CASSLDGGNTEAFF.

Points on this clonotype: It may be a read error: a sequence one base away is much more abundant. CDR3 DNA: TGTGCCAGTAAGCGGGACCCGGGGATCGATGAGCAGTTCTTC. It yields the protein CASKRDPGIDEQFF. The rearrangement uses TRBV2 and TRBJ2-1, with 7 nucleotides matching TRBD2. Germline CDR1 SNHLY, CDR2 FYNNEI. The CDR3 has 14 amino acids. Losses at the gene ends were 9 bases for V and 8 bases for J; bases not matched to a gene: 13.

At least ten counts were recorded for this clonotype. The chain has TRBV5-1 and TRBJ1-2, with no clear D. The germline gives CDR1 SGHRS, CDR2 YFSETQ. This CDR3 is built from 11 residues. Trimming shortened V by 7 bases and J by 5 bases, and 9 bases separated the two germline ends. The CDR3 loop reads CASRTAYGYTF. The CDR3 region has the DNA TGCGCCAGCCGAACCGCGTATGGCTACACCTTC. Together with reference TRBV5-1 and TRBJ1-2, the CDR3 gives the full variable domain: KAGVTQTPRYLIKTRGQQVTLSCSPISGHRSVSWYQQTPGQGLQFLFEYFSETQRNKGNFPGRFSGRQFSNSRSEMNVSTLELGDSALYLCASRTAYGYTFGSGTRLTVV.

This clonotype is a singleton in its sample. A much larger clone sits a single nucleotide away, making a read error possible. The CDR3 reads CASSLRADSTDMQYF. As DNA, the CDR3 is TGTGCCAGCAGTTTACGTGCAGACTCCACAGATATGCAGTATTTT. This chain joins TRBV28 and TRBJ2-3; D gene unclear. The CDR3 runs 15 residues. Germline values: CDR1 MDHEN, CDR2 SYDVKM.

On this clonotype itself: A much bigger clone sits one base away, suggesting this may be a read error. This rearrangement joins TRBV4-2 to TRBJ1-2, with a tentative D call TRBD1 (6 bases). Deletions cut 7 bases from V and 3 bases from J, with 15 bases between. The CDR3 extends over 14 amino acids. Germline CDR1 reads LGHNA; CDR2 reads YNFKEQ. For the CDR3, the DNA is TGTGCCAGCATCCCGCAAGGGGGTGACTATGGCTACACCTTC. Encoded protein: CASIPQGGDYGYTF.

This clonotype was seen ten or more times. The V and J genes are TRBV2 and TRBJ1-1, with 8 bases matching TRBD1. With 4 bases clipped from V and 6 bases from J, the junction kept 7 bases outside the gene matches. The CDR3 loop spans 14 amino acids. The germline V gene encodes CDR1 SNHLY and CDR2 FYNNEI. CDR3 sequence reads: CASSATGGRSEAFF. CDR3 sequence (DNA): TGTGCCAGCAGTGCCACAGGGGGGCGGTCTGAAGCTTTCTTT.

Comments on this clonotype: With a much larger clone just one base away, this may be a read error. J is TRBJ1-1 and V is TRBV30; no clear D gene. Trimming took 2 bases from V and 4 from J, leaving 11 bases between them. The length of the CDR3 is 13 residues. Germline V gene lookup returns CDR1 GTSNPN and CDR2 SVGIG (reference sequence). CDR3 residues: CAWSKEVRTEAFF. The CDR3 DNA reads as TGTGCCTGGAGTAAAGAGGTCCGCACTGAAGCTTTCTTT.

This clonotype was detected ten times or more. This chain joins TRBV30 and TRBJ1-1; no definite D call. The germline V gene has CDR1 GTSNPN and CDR2 SVGIG (reference sequence). CDR3 length equals 13 residues. V was pared by 2 bases and J by 0 bases, with 7 bases between. The DNA for the CDR3 is TGTGCCTGGAGTCGCACGGTGAACACTGAAGCTTTCTTT. Protein product: CAWSRTVNTEAFF.

This clonotype is medium-sized in the sample. The V call is TRBV5-1, the J call TRBJ1-5, with TRBD1 matching 7 bases. Germline V gene sequence: CDR1 SGHRS, CDR2 YFSETQ. J lost 3 bases, V lost 0 bases, and 3 bases had no gene match. This CDR3 is 15 amino acids long. The CDR3 sequence is CASSLGDSPNQPQHF. In DNA, the CDR3 is TGCGCCAGCAGCTTGGGGGACAGTCCCAATCAGCCCCAGCATTTT.

For this clonotype: The junction and the germline gene differ at one end; a read error may be behind it. The rearrangement joins TRBV19 to TRBJ2-7, with TRBD1 identical over 9 bases. Germline V gives CDR1 LNHDA, CDR2 SQIVND (reference sequence). The CDR3 consists of 14 residues. CDR3 nucleotides: TGTGCCAGTAGGAAGACAGGGGGAAGGAACGAGCGGTACTTC. Translating gives CASRKTGGRNERYF.

The chain employs TRBV11-2 and TRBJ2-3; no reliable D call. Germline lookup yields CDR1 SGHAT and CDR2 FQNNGV. The CDR3 has 12 amino acids. Between the trimmed V and J ends, which lost 4 bases and 2 bases, there was a span of 4 bases. DNA for the CDR3: TGTGCCAGCAGCTCTTTCACAGATACGCAGTATTTT. It codes for CASSSFTDTQYF.

Regarding this clonotype: An end of the junction differs from the germline gene, which may be a read error. The chain has TRBV20-1 and TRBJ1-5; 8 nucleotides agree with TRBD1. CDR1 DFQATT and CDR2 SNEGSKA come from the germline V gene (reference sequence). The CDR3 consists of 15 residues. CDR3 in DNA: TGCGGTGCGCCGGCGACAGGGGTCTTCAATCAGCCCCAGCATTTT. This translates into CGAPATGVFNQPQHF.

There are many counts of this clonotype. The chain couples TRBV28 to TRBJ1-4; a weak D match, TRBD1 (5 bases). CDR1 is MDHEN and CDR2 is SYDVKM in the germline V gene. CDR3 length equals 15 residues. Trimming took 5 bases from V and 3 from J, leaving 13 bases between them. CDR3 bases: TGTGCCAGCAGTCCGTCGGGGGTCCCTAATGAAAAACTGTTTTTT. This gives the protein CASSPSGVPNEKLFF.

For this clonotype: A single base separates this from a much larger clone, so it may be a read error. V and J are TRBV12-3 or TRBV12-4 and TRBJ1-2, with D uncertain. The V gene lost 0 bases and the J gene lost 5 bases, with 10 bases spanning the gap. This CDR3 is built from 14 residues. CDR3 sequence (DNA): TGTGCCAGCAGTTTAGCGGCCGGATCGTATGGCTACACCTTC. Translating gives CASSLAAGSYGYTF.

Worth noting for this clonotype: One base away lies a much larger clone, so this may be a sequencing read error. The chain carries TRBV28 and TRBJ2-7; the match to TRBD1 covers 11 bases. The germline V gene has CDR1 MDHEN and CDR2 SYDVKM. The CDR3 contains 17 residues. CDR3 protein: CACSLSGPGQGVYEQYF. The CDR3 nucleotides are TGTGCCTGCAGTTTATCAGGCCCGGGACAGGGGGTTTACGAGCAGTACTTC. Together with reference TRBV28 and TRBJ2-7, the CDR3 gives the full variable domain: DVKVTQSSRYLVKRTGEKVFLECVQDMDHENMFWYRQDPGLGLRLIYFSYDVKMKEKGDIPEGYSVSREKKERFSLILESASTNQTSMYLCACSLSGPGQGVYEQYFGPGTRLTVT.

This clonotype is judged medium-sized (0.01 to 0.1%). The chain employs TRBV27 and TRBJ2-2; possibly TRBD1 for D (6 bases). This CDR3 is built from 15 residues. The germline V and J ends were trimmed by 3 bases and 4 bases, with 12 bases remaining between them. Germline CDR1 and CDR2: MNHEY and SMNVEV (reference sequence). The chain's CDR3 is CASSLSRGVTGELFF. CDR3 in DNA: TGTGCCAGCAGTTTGTCCAGGGGTGTCACCGGGGAGCTGTTTTTT.